This entry describes one TCR beta chain. Germline CDR1 GTSNPN, CDR2 SVGIG (reference sequence). CDR3 length equals 16 residues. With 7 bases removed from V and 0 bases from J, the gap between germline ends came to 20 bases. The sample is drawn from a study of CD8+ T cells in alopecia areata. Treatment given: oral pan-JAK inhibitor, 5-10 mg twice daily. Punch biopsies of lesional scalp, plus peripheral blood, were taken from alopecia areata patients. Extracted from the samples, RNA was reverse transcribed into cDNA to serve as the sequencing template. Assay used: immunoSEQ multiplex PCR; TCRdb lists only in-frame clones, some missing. The table lists roughly 190,000 clones, 60% of them singletons.

The sequences come from CD4+ T cells sorted from blood, collected at week 4, from a patient treated with tofacitinib. This clonotype originated in a human donor with alopecia areata. This chain uses TRBV30 with TRBJ2-3; D might be TRBD1 or TRBD2, each matching 6 bases. CDR3 protein: CAYARGTRESTDTQYF. The CDR3 bases are TGTGCCTACGCGAGGGGGACTCGGGAGAGCACAGATACGCAGTATTTT.